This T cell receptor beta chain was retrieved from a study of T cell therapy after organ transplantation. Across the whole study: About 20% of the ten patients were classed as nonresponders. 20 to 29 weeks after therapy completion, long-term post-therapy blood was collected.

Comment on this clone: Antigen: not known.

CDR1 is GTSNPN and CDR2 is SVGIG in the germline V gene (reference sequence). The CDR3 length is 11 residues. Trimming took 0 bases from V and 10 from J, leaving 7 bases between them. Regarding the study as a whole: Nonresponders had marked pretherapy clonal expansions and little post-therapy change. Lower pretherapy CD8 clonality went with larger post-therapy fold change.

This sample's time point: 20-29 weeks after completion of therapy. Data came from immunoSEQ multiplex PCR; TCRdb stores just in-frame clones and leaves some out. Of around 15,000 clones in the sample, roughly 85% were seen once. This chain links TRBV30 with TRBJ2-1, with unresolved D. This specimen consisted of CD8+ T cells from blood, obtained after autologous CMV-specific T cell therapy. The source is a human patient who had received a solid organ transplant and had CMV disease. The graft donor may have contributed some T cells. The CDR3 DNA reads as TGTGCCTGGAGTGTCATGACAGAGCAGTTCTTC. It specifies CAWSVMTEQFF.